This T cell receptor beta chain was obtained from a study of vaccination effects on CD4 cells after COVID-19. Turning to the study itself: Each participant was administered two doses of either the BNT162b2 or the mRNA-1273 vaccine. Study-level points and caveats: The study found marked clonal contraction of infection- and vaccine-induced clones late after vaccination.

Sequencing in the ViraFEST assay came after antigen-specific CD4+ T cells had been expanded with viral peptide pools, which were used to stimulate PBMC. The culture ran for under eleven days, and then CD4+ T cells were isolated. Negative nucleocapsid antibody tests before and after vaccination confirmed no previous SARS-CoV-2 infection. Over 1.5 million PBMC per well were cultured with approximately 9.7 IU/ml IL-2 and roughly 10 ug/ml peptides. Half-medium replacement with IL-2 medium occurred on days 3 and 7. Clones were sequenced by immunoSEQ multiplex PCR, and TCRdb holds only the in-frame ones, with some missing. The data show 70,000 to 75,000 clones, with approximately 70% seen just once and under 4.5% held by the top ten. The CDR3 covers 16 residues. Trimming took off 0 bases at V and 4 bases at J, with 15 bases between the two ends. Germline CDR1 LGHNA, CDR2 YSLEER. About this clone: The antigen is undetermined.

This TCR was recovered from a human donor who received a COVID-19 vaccine. The chain uses TRBV4-3 and TRBJ1-2, with TRBD1 as a possible D gene (6 bases). The source material was CD4+ T cells from PBMCs cultured with HCoV-OC43 spike peptides, sampled before COVID-19 vaccination. The subset denotes: HCoV-OC43 spike overlapping peptide pool stimulation. The DNA of the CDR3 is TGCGCCAGCAGCCAAGAGGGCAGGGGTTTAGGCTATGGCTACACCTTC. Encoded protein: CASSQEGRGLGYGYTF.